The 20 T cell receptor beta chains below all came from one sample that was sequenced in a study of blood T cell repertoires in COVID-19. The method was immunoSEQ multiplex PCR; TCRdb's version includes in-frame clones alone and lacks a portion of them. The profile shows 300,000 to 400,000 clones, roughly 90% of them singletons. The material sequenced was peripheral blood. The receptors originated from a woman in her 70s with COVID-19, enrolled during active disease.

The rearrangement links TRBV7-9 to TRBJ1-6; D remains ambiguous. Germline V gene lookup returns CDR1 SEHNR and CDR2 FQNEAQ (reference sequence). With 3 bases removed from V and 6 bases from J, the gap between germline ends came to 3 bases. The CDR3 consists of 12 residues. The CDR3 loop reads CASSFLNSPLHF. For the CDR3, the DNA is TGTGCCAGCAGCTTTCTTAATTCACCCCTCCACTTT.

The rearrangement uses TRBV7-2 and TRBJ2-7; D call uncertain. V was pared by 3 bases and J by 6 bases, with 9 bases between. The CDR3 loop spans 12 amino acids. Germline CDR1 reads SGHTA; CDR2 reads FQGNSA. The CDR3 DNA reads TGTGCCAGCAGCTTCGCGGAAGGCGAGCAGTACTTC. Encoded protein: CASSFAEGEQYF.

This clone was counted a single time. The V and J genes are TRBV2 and TRBJ1-4; D possibly corresponds to TRBD1 (6 bases). The CDR3 has 14 amino acids. From germline, CDR1 is SNHLY and CDR2 FYNNEI. V was cut by 7 bases and J by 4 bases, with 13 bases left in between. The CDR3 sequence is CASIGGRSNEKLFF. For the CDR3, the DNA is TGTGCCAGCATAGGGGGAAGGAGTAATGAAAAACTGTTTTTT.

The chain combines TRBV5-1 with TRBJ2-3; unclear D gene. Trimming took off 6 bases at V and 5 bases at J, with 10 bases between the two ends. Germline assignment: CDR1 SGHRS and CDR2 YFSETQ. This CDR3 has 12 amino acids. The CDR3 DNA is TGCGCCAGCACCTCGACAAGAGATACGCAGTATTTT. Translating gives CASTSTRDTQYF.

The rearrangement links TRBV27 to TRBJ2-2; 7 bases match TRBD2. Germline-derived CDR1 and CDR2 are MNHEY and SMNVEV (reference sequence). V trimming: 7 bases; J trimming: 7 bases; junction bases outside the gene matches: 12. The CDR3 totals 15 residues. The CDR3 DNA reads as TGTGCCAGCATCCTAGGGCGGGGGTCCCACGGGGAGCTGTTTTTT. Translation gives CASILGRGSHGELFF.

CDR3 nucleotides: TGCGCCAGCAGTGCCGTGAGAAATTCACCCCTCCACTTT. Translated: CASSAVRNSPLHF. This chain joins TRBV10-1 and TRBJ1-6; D is unclear. Per germline, CDR1 WNHNN and CDR2 SYGVQD (reference sequence). CDR3 length equals 13 residues. V lost 4 bases and J lost 7, with 8 bases in between.

The genes are TRBV5-1 and TRBJ2-7; 14 bases fit TRBD2. The trim removed 4 bases at V and 2 bases at J, leaving 5 bases unmatched. The germline V gene encodes CDR1 SGHRS and CDR2 YFSETQ. The CDR3 contains 16 residues. This chain's CDR3 is CASSLGTSGGTYEQYF. The DNA of the CDR3 is TGCGCCAGCAGCCTCGGGACTAGCGGGGGCACCTACGAGCAGTACTTC.

This clone was observed a single time. The chain recombines TRBV6-5 with TRBJ2-7; D may be TRBD2 (5 bases). Germline lookup yields CDR1 MNHEY and CDR2 SVGAGI. This CDR3 has 14 residues. V was cut by 10 bases and J by 0 bases, with 16 bases left in between. The CDR3: CAIRPIGSSYEQYF. The CDR3 nucleotides read TGTGCCATCCGGCCCATAGGGAGCTCCTACGAGCAGTACTTC.

This CDR3 is CASTLQGARDGYTF. CDR3 sequence (DNA): TGTGCCAGCACCCTACAGGGGGCACGGGATGGCTACACCTTC. This chain links TRBV7-9 with TRBJ1-2; TRBD1 matches at 9 bases. The V segment lost 7 bases and the J segment 6 bases; nucleotides outside the gene matches: 9. Germline V gene sequence: CDR1 SEHNR, CDR2 FQNEAQ (reference sequence). The CDR3 runs to 14 residues.

This chain's CDR3 is CASSVGGRNTDTQYF. The CDR3 DNA reads as TGTGCCAGCAGCGTGGGGGGGCGGAACACAGATACGCAGTATTTT. This sequence joins TRBV9 and TRBJ2-3; TRBD2 is a possible D gene (7 bases). Per germline, CDR1 SGDLS and CDR2 YYNGEE. The length of the CDR3 is 15 residues. The V gene lost 2 bases and the J gene lost 2 bases, with 12 bases spanning the gap.

This chain joins TRBV5-1 and TRBJ1-1; perhaps TRBD1 as D (5 bases). CDR3 size: 14 residues. Between the trimmed V and J ends, which lost 4 bases and 3 bases, there was a span of 13 bases. The germline CDR1 and CDR2 sequences are SGHRS and YFSETQ. The CDR3 DNA sequence: TGCGCCAGCAGCCCCGGCAGGGAATACACTGAAGCTTTCTTT. It translates to CASSPGREYTEAFF.

The rearrangement uses TRBV20-1 and TRBJ1-2, with 9 bases lining up with TRBD1. Germline V gives CDR1 DFQATT, CDR2 SNEGSKA (reference sequence). The CDR3 runs to 15 residues. The trim removed 3 bases at V and 2 bases at J, leaving 7 bases unmatched. Here the CDR3 reads CSASLDRGTNYGYTF. The DNA of the CDR3 is TGCAGTGCTAGTCTGGACAGGGGAACGAACTATGGCTACACCTTC.

The rearrangement links TRBV15 to TRBJ1-2; D perhaps matches TRBD1 (5 bases). Deletions cut 0 bases from V and 7 bases from J, with 9 bases between. From germline, CDR1 is LNHNV and CDR2 YYDKDF (reference sequence). CDR3 length: 13 residues. CDR3 coding DNA: TGTGCCACCAGCAGAGAATTGCAGGGTGGCTACACCTTC. This encodes CATSRELQGGYTF.

The rearrangement joins TRBV5-8 to TRBJ1-1, with TRBD1 matching 8 bases. There are 15 residues in the CDR3. Germline CDR1 is SGHTS and CDR2 is YDEGEE. Unmatched junction bases numbered 10, after V lost 4 bases and J lost 5 bases. The CDR3 spells CASSGIRGHLTEAFF. CDR3 DNA: TGTGCCAGCAGCGGCATCAGGGGGCATCTAACTGAAGCTTTCTTT.

V and J are TRBV7-2 and TRBJ1-2, with TRBD1 matching 8 bases. The CDR3 spans 13 residues. Germline V gene data show CDR1 as SGHTA and CDR2 as FQGNSA. After removal of 5 bases from V and 8 bases from J, the junction contained 7 bases not matched to a gene. Here the CDR3 reads CASSPTGGGGYTF. CDR3 nucleotide sequence: TGTGCCAGCAGCCCAACAGGGGGAGGAGGCTACACCTTC.

V is TRBV29-1 and J is TRBJ2-7; 7 nucleotides match TRBD1. V lost 4 bases and J lost 2; bases outside the gene matches: 5. The length of the CDR3 is 13 residues. Germline CDR1 and CDR2: SQVTM and ANQGSEA. The CDR3 coding sequence is TGCAGCGTTGGGAAGGGGACAGCCTACGAGCAGTACTTC. It encodes CSVGKGTAYEQYF.

The genes are TRBV11-2 and TRBJ1-5; 9 positions agree with TRBD1. Losses at the gene ends were 6 bases for V and 6 bases for J; bases not matched to a gene: 9. Germline V lookup: CDR1 SGHAT, CDR2 FQNNGV. This CDR3 is 15 amino acids long. The CDR3 region has the DNA TGTGCCAGCAGTTTTACAGGGGGCGGGGGTCAGCCCCAGCATTTT. Encoded protein: CASSFTGGGGQPQHF. The full variable domain, completed using reference TRBV11-2 and TRBJ1-5, is EAGVAQSPRYKIIEKRQSVAFWCNPISGHATLYWYQQILGQGPKLLIQFQNNGVVDDSQLPKDRFSAERLKGVDSTLKIQPAKLEDSAVYLCASSFTGGGGQPQHFGDGTRLSIL.

The chain recombines TRBV5-1 with TRBJ2-5; 7 bases align to TRBD2. With V trimmed by 1 base and J by 5 bases, 8 bases remained unmatched. Germline CDR1 and CDR2: SGHRS and YFSETQ. CDR3 size: 15 residues. CDR3 sequence: CASSLSGTMLETQYF. The CDR3 bases are TGCGCCAGCAGCTTGTCCGGGACTATGCTCGAGACCCAGTACTTC.

The rearrangement uses TRBV30 and TRBJ1-1, with D possibly matching TRBD1 (5 bases). The germline V gene encodes CDR1 GTSNPN and CDR2 SVGIG (reference sequence). The CDR3 is 13 amino acids. V lost 0 bases and J lost 1, with 6 bases in between. The CDR3: CAWSVGANTEAFF. CDR3 nucleotide sequence: TGTGCCTGGAGTGTAGGGGCGAACACTGAAGCTTTCTTT.

The chain joins TRBV10-3 to TRBJ1-6; D perhaps matches TRBD1 (5 bases). The CDR3 length is 15 residues. Trimming pared 2 bases from V and 10 bases from J, leaving 15 bases between. Germline V gives CDR1 ENHRY, CDR2 SYGVKD. The CDR3 loop is CAISEGGVGGSPLHF. DNA of the CDR3: TGTGCCATCAGTGAGGGAGGGGTCGGGGGATCACCCCTCCACTTT.